Presented here are 29 T cell receptor beta chains from one specimen sequenced in a study of blood T cell repertoires in COVID-19. The repertoire was sequenced with immunoSEQ multiplex PCR; TCRdb's copy has only in-frame clones and lacks some. The table has about 360,000 clones, 87% seen once; the top ten hold 1.3%. Sequencing was carried out using PBMCs or T cells enriched from blood (not recorded which). All receptors derive from a man in his thirties or forties who had recovered from COVID-19.

This clone occurred a few times. The chain links TRBV10-2 to TRBJ1-1; weak D call: TRBD1 (5 bases). The germline CDR1 and CDR2 sequences are WSHSY and SAAADI. V was cut by 6 bases and J by 1 base, with 12 bases left in between. The CDR3 covers 14 residues. CDR3 bases: TGCGCCAGCAGGACCTTAGGGGAGAACACTGAAGCTTTCTTT. Its protein is CASRTLGENTEAFF.

V usage is TRBV19 and J usage is TRBJ1-5; 8 positions agree with TRBD1. Trimming took 3 bases from V and 6 from J; bases not matched to a gene: 7. The CDR3 is made up of 15 amino acids. Germline-derived CDR1 and CDR2 are LNHDA and SQIVND (reference sequence). CDR3 amino acids: CASSIGQGARQPQHF. The CDR3, as DNA: TGTGCCAGTAGTATCGGGCAGGGGGCACGTCAGCCCCAGCATTTT.

The chain carries TRBV5-1 and TRBJ1-2, with D possibly TRBD1 on 6 matching bases. The germline V gene has CDR1 SGHRS and CDR2 YFSETQ. The CDR3 contains 14 residues. Trimming removed 4 bases at V and 1 base at J, with 11 bases between. CDR3 loop: CASSMDSFNYGYTF. As DNA, the CDR3 is TGCGCCAGCAGCATGGACAGTTTTAACTATGGCTACACCTTC.

The chain couples TRBV6-2 or TRBV6-3 to TRBJ2-5; D gene uncertain. Germline CDR1 reads MNHEY; CDR2 reads SVGEGT. The V and J ends lost 0 bases and 2 bases respectively, with 16 bases between them. The CDR3 contains 17 residues. In DNA, the CDR3 is TGTGCCAGCAGTTACTCTACGATAGCTGCTTTTCAAGAGACCCAGTACTTC. Residues: CASSYSTIAAFQETQYF.

This chain joins TRBV20-1 and TRBJ1-1; D gene ambiguous. Germline V gene data show CDR1 as DFQATT and CDR2 as SNEGSKA (reference sequence). V was clipped by 3 bases and J by 3 bases, with 5 bases between them. The CDR3 is 11 residues long. The DNA of the CDR3 is TGCAGTGCTAGCGCGGACACTGAAGCTTTCTTT. Translation gives CSASADTEAFF.

The genes are TRBV5-1 and TRBJ2-2, with D perhaps matching TRBD1 (5 bases). There are 14 residues in the CDR3. The germline V gene has CDR1 SGHRS and CDR2 YFSETQ. V shed 3 bases and J shed 4 bases, with 10 bases lying between them. CDR3 protein: CASSSDSITGELFF. The CDR3 bases are TGCGCCAGCAGCTCTGACAGTATCACCGGGGAGCTGTTTTTT.

This clone was recorded once. The chain employs TRBV7-8 and TRBJ1-2, with D possibly matching TRBD1 (6 bases). V lost 5 bases and J lost 8, with 15 bases in between. The germline gives CDR1 SGHVS, CDR2 FQNEAQ. The CDR3 is made up of 13 amino acids. The CDR3 DNA reads as TGTGCCAGCAGCGACCGAGTGGGGGCCGGCTACACCTTC. This sequence encodes CASSDRVGAGYTF.

This clone was observed once. J is TRBJ2-1 and V is TRBV3-1 (or the pseudogene TRBV3-2); D unresolved. This CDR3 contains 14 residues. Germline assignment: CDR1 LGHDT and CDR2 YNNKEL (reference sequence). V was cut by 10 bases and J by 6 bases, with 19 bases left in between. CDR3 DNA sequence: TGTGCCACCGAAACCGGAGCTTATGCCAATGAGCAGTTCTTC. It encodes CATETGAYANEQFF.

This chain uses TRBV10-2 with TRBJ2-7; 8 bases agree with TRBD1. The germline gives CDR1 WSHSY, CDR2 SAAADI. The V gene end was trimmed by 7 bases and the J gene end by 2 bases; junction bases not matched to a gene: 10. The CDR3 loop spans 15 amino acids. The CDR3 spells CASTESGTGTYEQYF. CDR3 DNA: TGCGCCAGCACCGAGTCAGGGACAGGTACCTACGAGCAGTACTTC.

V gene TRBV9 combines with J gene TRBJ2-5; D is unclear. Deletions cut 5 bases from V and 2 bases from J, with 10 bases between. The CDR3 has 13 residues. Germline V CDR1 and CDR2: SGDLS, YYNGEE. The CDR3 DNA sequence: TGTGCCAGCAGTTATTCGGTTCAAGAGACCCAGTACTTC. This codes for CASSYSVQETQYF. The variable domain in full, with the rest retrieved from reference TRBV9 and TRBJ2-5, is DSGVTQTPKHLITATGQRVTLRCSPRSGDLSVYWYQQSLDQGLQFLIQYYNGEERAKGNILERFSAQQFPDLHSELNLSSLELGDSALYFCASSYSVQETQYFGPGTRLLVL.

The chain employs TRBV5-6 and TRBJ1-4, with a tentative D call TRBD1 (5 bases). The CDR3 totals 15 residues. V lost 0 bases, J lost 6 bases, and 12 bases lay in between. CDR1 is SGHDT and CDR2 is YYEEEE in the germline V gene. This CDR3 is CASSLGQGGYEKLFF. CDR3 nucleotide sequence: TGTGCCAGCAGCTTGGGTCAGGGCGGATATGAAAAACTGTTTTTT.

J is TRBJ2-5 and V is TRBV19, with unresolved D. There are 12 residues in the CDR3. The ends were cut back, 6 bases at V and 4 bases at J, with 9 bases in the middle. Germline V gives CDR1 LNHDA, CDR2 SQIVND (reference sequence). CDR3 sequence: CASRESGETQYF. The DNA for the CDR3 is TGTGCCAGTAGAGAGTCGGGAGAGACCCAGTACTTC.

J is TRBJ2-7 and V is TRBV5-1; TRBD2 aligns across 10 bases. This CDR3 comprises 15 residues. Losses at the gene ends were 3 bases for V and 4 bases for J; bases not matched to a gene: 7. Germline lookup yields CDR1 SGHRS and CDR2 YFSETQ. CDR3: CASSWEAGGPYEQYF. As DNA, the CDR3 is TGCGCCAGCAGCTGGGAAGCGGGGGGGCCATACGAGCAGTACTTC.

The chain couples TRBV6-5 to TRBJ1-2, with TRBD1 matching 12 bases. Germline V CDR1 and CDR2: MNHEY, SVGAGI. The V gene end was trimmed by 4 bases and the J gene end by 8 bases; junction bases not matched to a gene: 8. The CDR3 runs to 15 residues. The CDR3 DNA reads TGTGCCAGCAGTTCCCCGGGACAGGGGGCTACAGGCTACACCTTC. Protein product: CASSSPGQGATGYTF.

This chain uses TRBV5-1 with TRBJ1-1; the D gene is possibly TRBD1 (6 bases). Trimming pared 2 bases from V and 1 base from J, leaving 12 bases between. CDR3 length: 15 amino acids. Germline-derived CDR1 and CDR2 are SGHRS and YFSETQ. In nucleotides, the CDR3 is TGCGCCAGCAGCTTTAACGGACAGAGGAACACTGAAGCTTTCTTT. Protein: CASSFNGQRNTEAFF.

The chain links TRBV27 to TRBJ2-3; 10 bases are a match to TRBD2. CDR3 length equals 19 residues. Germline-derived CDR1 and CDR2 are MNHEY and SMNVEV (reference sequence). V shed 6 bases and J 8 bases; nucleotides not matched to a gene: 23. CDR3 sequence reads: CASSPGLASTLLLGVTQYF. The CDR3 DNA sequence: TGTGCCAGCAGCCCGGGACTAGCGTCAACTTTGCTCTTAGGAGTTACGCAGTATTTT.

The CDR3 here is CASSLFGQPTGELFF. The DNA of the CDR3 is TGTGCCAGCAGCTTATTCGGACAGCCCACCGGGGAGCTGTTTTTT. The rearrangement joins TRBV7-8 to TRBJ2-2; the D gene is possibly TRBD1 (6 bases). V lost 2 bases to trimming and J lost 4 bases, with 11 bases between them. Germline V gene sequence: CDR1 SGHVS, CDR2 FQNEAQ. This CDR3 contains 15 residues.

The chain employs TRBV9 and TRBJ2-5; TRBD2 might be the D (7 bases). V gave up 4 bases and J gave up 0 bases, with 13 bases separating them. The CDR3 is 15 residues long. The V gene's germline CDR1 is SGDLS and CDR2 YYNGEE. This CDR3 is CASSLRGGNQETQYF. The CDR3 region has the DNA TGTGCCAGCAGCCTAAGGGGGGGTAACCAAGAGACCCAGTACTTC.

The chain links TRBV5-1 to TRBJ1-2, with TRBD1 matching over 10 bases. Trimming took 1 base from V and 8 from J; bases not matched to a gene: 8. CDR3 length: 15 amino acids. Germline CDR1 SGHRS, CDR2 YFSETQ. The CDR3 loop reads CASSLTWDRGGGYTF. Written as DNA, the CDR3 is TGCGCCAGCAGCTTGACATGGGACAGGGGTGGAGGCTACACCTTC.

CDR3 loop: CAISEPPDTQYF. In DNA, the CDR3 is TGTGCCATCAGTGAGCCCCCGGATACGCAGTATTTT. The V call is TRBV10-3, the J call TRBJ2-3; D is undetermined. Germline values: CDR1 ENHRY, CDR2 SYGVKD. This CDR3 contains 12 residues. V lost 2 bases, J lost 6 bases, and 6 bases lay in between.

In this sample, this clone turned up once. Other DNA sequences in the same sample also yield this CDR3. The V and J genes are TRBV6-5 and TRBJ1-3, with 7 bases fitting TRBD1. Germline assignment: CDR1 MNHEY and CDR2 SVGAGI. The CDR3 consists of 13 residues. The trim removed 8 bases at V and 1 base at J, leaving 2 bases unmatched. The CDR3 is CASRTGSGNTIYF. The CDR3 DNA follows: TGTGCCAGCCGGACAGGATCTGGAAACACCATATATTTT.

This CDR3 is CASSPSSVLTETQYF. CDR3 bases: TGTGCCAGCTCACCGAGCTCGGTTCTAACTGAGACCCAGTACTTC. J is TRBJ2-5 and V is TRBV18; D unresolved. There are 15 residues in the CDR3. CDR1 and CDR2 from the germline V gene are KGHSH and LQKENI. Trimming left V 3 bases short and J 5 bases short, with 16 bases between.

The chain combines TRBV5-6 with TRBJ2-7, with a tentative D call TRBD2 (5 bases). Germline-derived CDR1 and CDR2 are SGHDT and YYEEEE. The V and J ends lost 6 bases and 0 bases respectively, with 13 bases between them. The CDR3 covers 14 residues. The CDR3 DNA reads as TGTGCCAGCAAACGGACTCCTCTCTCCTACGAGCAGTACTTC. Protein product: CASKRTPLSYEQYF.

This rearrangement joins TRBV19 to TRBJ2-5, with 10 bases aligning to TRBD1. This CDR3 region has 16 residues. From germline, CDR1 is LNHDA and CDR2 SQIVND (reference sequence). Unmatched junction bases numbered 7, after V lost 5 bases and J lost 1 base. CDR3 sequence (DNA): TGTGCCAGTAGTCCGGGGACAGGGGCTTCCCAAGAGACCCAGTACTTC. Protein sequence: CASSPGTGASQETQYF.

The chain employs TRBV12-3 or TRBV12-4 and TRBJ1-1; D might be TRBD1 (5 bases). Trimming removed 5 bases from V and 4 bases from J, with 11 bases in between. This CDR3 spans 13 amino acids. CDR3 residues: CASSTRVGTEAFF. Written as DNA, the CDR3 is TGTGCCAGCAGTACCAGGGTGGGCACTGAAGCTTTCTTT.

The rearrangement joins TRBV18 to TRBJ1-1; D gene uncertain. The CDR3 runs to 12 residues. Germline lookup yields CDR1 KGHSH and CDR2 LQKENI. Trimming stripped 3 bases from V and 7 bases from J, with 9 bases between. The CDR3 nucleotides are TGTGCCAGCTCACCGTTAAGAGATGAAGCTTTCTTT. This sequence encodes CASSPLRDEAFF. Full variable domain (remainder filled in from reference TRBV18 and TRBJ1-1): NAGVMQNPRHLVRRRGQEARLRCSPMKGHSHVYWYRQLPEEGLKFMVYLQKENIIDESGMPKERFSAEFPKEGPSILRIQQVVRGDSAAYFCASSPLRDEAFFGQGTRLTVV.

The chain uses TRBV2 and TRBJ2-7, with D hard to call. This CDR3 region has 12 residues. Germline CDR1 is SNHLY and CDR2 is FYNNEI. Trimming pared 3 bases from V and 6 bases from J, leaving 9 bases between. CDR3 DNA sequence: TGTGCCAGCAGTGAGTCGGTTTCCGAGCAGTACTTC. Translated: CASSESVSEQYF. The complete variable domain, with remaining parts taken from reference TRBV2 and TRBJ2-7, reads EPEVTQTPSHQVTQMGQEVILRCVPISNHLYFYWYRQILGQKVEFLVSFYNNEISEKSEIFDDQFSVERPDGSNFTLKIRSTKLEDSAMYFCASSESVSEQYFGPGTRLTVT.

The chain is built from TRBV7-9 and TRBJ1-4, with 8 bases that match TRBD1. Per germline, CDR1 SEHNR and CDR2 FQNEAQ (reference sequence). There are 14 residues in the CDR3. V dropped 1 base and J dropped 8; count of bases not matched to a gene: 3. Written as DNA, the CDR3 is TGTGCCAGCAGCTTAGGGACAGGGAAGGAAAAACTGTTTTTT. It encodes CASSLGTGKEKLFF.

On this clone itself: Mismatch with germline at one junction end may stem from a read error. This chain uses TRBV18 with TRBJ1-2, with TRBD1 matching 7 bases. CDR1 is KGHSH and CDR2 is LQKENI in the germline V gene. The CDR3 is 13 amino acids. The CDR3 DNA sequence: TGTGCCAGCTCACCAATAACAGGGGAATGGCTGGCCTTC. As protein: CASSPITGEWLAF.